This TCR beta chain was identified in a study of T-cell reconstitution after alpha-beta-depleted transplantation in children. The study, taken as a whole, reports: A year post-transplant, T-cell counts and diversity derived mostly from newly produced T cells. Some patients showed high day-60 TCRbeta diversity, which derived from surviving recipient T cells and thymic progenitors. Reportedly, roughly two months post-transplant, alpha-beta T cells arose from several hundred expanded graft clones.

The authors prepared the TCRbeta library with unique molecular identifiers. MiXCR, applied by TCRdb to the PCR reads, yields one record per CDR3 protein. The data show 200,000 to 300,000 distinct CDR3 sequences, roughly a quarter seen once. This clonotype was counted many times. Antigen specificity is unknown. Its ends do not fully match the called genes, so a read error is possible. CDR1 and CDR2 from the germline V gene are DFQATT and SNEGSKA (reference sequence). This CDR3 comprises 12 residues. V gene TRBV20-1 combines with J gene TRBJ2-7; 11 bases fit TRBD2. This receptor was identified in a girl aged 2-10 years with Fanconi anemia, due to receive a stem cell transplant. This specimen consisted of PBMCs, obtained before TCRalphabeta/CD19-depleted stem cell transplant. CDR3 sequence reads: CSTSGSSYEQYF. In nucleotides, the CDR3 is TGCAGTACTAGCGGGAGTTCATACGAGCAGTACTTC.